This T cell receptor (beta chain) was profiled in a study of radiotherapy plus CTLA-4 blockade in lung cancer. Study-wide context: 18% of patients responded objectively, and roughly 30% achieved disease control. Whole-study results and caveats: The study found tumor-derived TCR clones expanded in blood after radiotherapy plus ipilimumab.

Worth noting for this clone: The antigen is unknown. Because the CDR3's place on the DNA is in doubt, the DNA is left out and the CDR3 is given as listed by TCRdb. Other DNA sequences from this sample encode an identical CDR3 as well.

In germline, CDR1 is MNHEY, CDR2 SVGAGI. Including both end residues, the CDR3 is 14 amino acids long. CTLA-4 blockade using ipilimumab, together with focal radiation, was received by patients with chemo-refractory metastatic non-small-cell lung cancer. TCRdb's copy holds only in-frame clones and misses some; the assay was immunoSEQ multiplex PCR. The data contain tens of thousands of clones, more than 70% of them singletons. This clonotype was obtained from a human donor with non-small cell lung cancer whose response to radiotherapy plus ipilimumab could not be evaluated. Some clones in this sample may be carry-over from other donors' samples. This sample comprised peripheral blood, obtained from a patient treated with radiotherapy plus ipilimumab. This chain joins TRBV6-5 and TRBJ2-7; TRBD2 reflects the table's D call only, with no check against the DNA. CDR3 residues: CASSTSGRTYEQYF.